One sample yielded the 16 T cell receptor beta chains listed below, sequenced in a study of blood T cells in healthy people across ages. It was with a sample-barcoded 5' primer and a J-beta primer mix that a second PCR of about 7 to 12 cycles was run. TCRdb re-analysed the 5' RACE reads in MiXCR, keeping a single row per CDR3 protein. The sample lists about 750,000 distinct CDR3 sequences, 40% to 65% occurring once. Sequenced material: blood. These receptors were taken from a man older than 75 in good health.

This clonotype showed up just once. V is TRBV15 and J is TRBJ1-4; D gene unclear. The germline gives CDR1 LNHNV, CDR2 YYDKDF (reference sequence). V lost 3 bases and J lost 4, with 3 bases in between. The CDR3 runs to 12 residues. CDR3 DNA: TGTGCCACCAGCAGGCTTAATGAAAAACTGTTTTTT. Encoded protein: CATSRLNEKLFF. The variable domain in full, completed from reference TRBV15 and TRBJ1-4, reads DAMVIQNPRYQVTQFGKPVTLSCSQTLNHNVMYWYQQKSSQAPKLLFHYYDKDFNNEADTPDNFQSRRPNTSFCFLDIRSPGLGDTAMYLCATSRLNEKLFFGSGTQLSVL.

The chain's CDR3 is CASSQDSSRPTLYTQYF. In nucleotides, the CDR3 is TGTGCCAGCAGCCAAGATTCCAGCCGCCCGACCTTATATACGCAGTATTTT. The J gene is TRBJ2-3, the V gene TRBV3-1; no firm D call. The germline CDR1 and CDR2 sequences are LGHDT and YNNKEL (reference sequence). There are 17 residues in the CDR3. V lost 0 bases to trimming and J lost 7 bases, with 20 bases between them.

This sequence joins TRBV19 and TRBJ1-2; 9 nucleotides agree with TRBD1. The CDR3 contains 13 residues. The germline V gene has CDR1 LNHDA and CDR2 SQIVND (reference sequence). Unmatched junction bases numbered 3, after V lost 6 bases and J lost 4 bases. CDR3 region: CASRQGAGYGYTF. The DNA of the CDR3 is TGTGCCAGTAGACAGGGGGCCGGCTATGGCTACACCTTC.

CDR3 coding DNA: TGTGCCAGCAGCTTACGAGGGGAGTACGAGCAGTACTTC. This encodes CASSLRGEYEQYF. V gene TRBV13 combines with J gene TRBJ2-5; possibly TRBD1 or TRBD2 for D (5 bases each). The assigned J gene may be wrong: the sequence end matches TRBJ2-7 better. Germline CDR1 and CDR2: PRHDT and FYEKMQ (reference sequence). The CDR3 length is 13 residues.

The chain has TRBV2 and TRBJ2-1; 10 bases fit TRBD2. The CDR3 totals 21 residues. Unmatched junction bases numbered 17, after V lost 3 bases and J lost 0 bases. Looked up from germline, CDR1 is SNHLY and CDR2 is FYNNEI. CDR3 DNA: TGTGCCAGCAGTGAGAGCCGGGGTGGTAGCGGGAGGCCGAGCTCCTACAATGAGCAGTTCTTC. It specifies CASSESRGGSGRPSSYNEQFF.

This clonotype was seen repeatedly, ten times or more. The genes are TRBV10-3 and TRBJ2-4; no firm D call. The CDR3 length is 14 residues. Per germline, CDR1 ENHRY and CDR2 SYGVKD. Between the trimmed V and J ends, which lost 0 bases and 5 bases, there was a span of 8 bases. Here the CDR3 DNA reads TGTGCCATCAGTGAGTCGACTCAAGAAAACATTCAGTACTTC. Its protein product is CAISESTQENIQYF.

The V and J genes are TRBV13 and TRBJ2-4; tentatively, D is TRBD1 or TRBD2 (5 bases each). TRBJ2-7 matches the DNA end more closely, so the J call is doubtful. The CDR3 contains 15 residues. Germline V CDR1 and CDR2: PRHDT, FYEKMQ (reference sequence). The CDR3 sequence: CASSLPGTTAYEQYF. Written as DNA, the CDR3 is TGTGCCAGCAGCCTCCCAGGGACCACCGCCTACGAGCAGTACTTC.

The chain has TRBV20-1 and TRBJ2-5; possible D gene TRBD2, 7 bases. V lost 4 bases and J 1 base, leaving 19 bases between the germline ends. From germline, CDR1 is DFQATT and CDR2 SNEGSKA (reference sequence). CDR3 size: 16 residues. The CDR3 spells CSATPMVRGGQETQYF. CDR3 DNA sequence: TGCAGTGCTACACCGATGGTTAGGGGGGGCCAAGAGACCCAGTACTTC.

The chain uses TRBV15 and TRBJ2-2, with D uncertain. Germline lookup yields CDR1 LNHNV and CDR2 YYDKDF (reference sequence). Trimming took 4 bases from V and 7 from J, leaving 10 bases between them. There are 13 residues in the CDR3. In nucleotides, the CDR3 is TGTGCCACCAGCACCTCGGGTGGCGGGGAGCTGTTTTTT. Translation: CATSTSGGGELFF.

The J gene is TRBJ2-3, the V gene TRBV6-6; 7 nucleotides align to TRBD1. The CDR3 length is 12 residues. V was clipped by 6 bases and J by 14 bases; unmatched bases: 11. Germline-derived CDR1 and CDR2 are MNHNY and SVGAGI (reference sequence). The CDR3 protein is CASRRDSGYAYF. CDR3 DNA sequence: TGTGCCAGCAGGAGGGACAGCGGATACGCGTATTTT.

This clonotype was detected only a few times. The V call is TRBV28, the J call TRBJ2-6; D not resolved. The germline CDR1 and CDR2 sequences are MDHEN and SYDVKM. The CDR3 is 15 amino acids. V lost 5 bases and J lost 0, with 8 bases in between. This CDR3 reads CASSLDTSGANVLTF. The DNA of the CDR3 is TGTGCCAGCAGTCTTGACACCTCTGGGGCCAACGTCCTGACTTTC.

The J gene is TRBJ2-5, the V gene TRBV6-5; 14 bases agree with TRBD2. V was pared by 5 bases and J by 5 bases, with 7 bases of the junction left unmatched. CDR1 MNHEY and CDR2 SVGAGI come from the germline V gene. CDR3 length: 16 residues. The CDR3 bases are TGTGCCAGCAGTCCCGGGACTAGCGGGAGATGGGAGACCCAGTACTTC. Its translation is CASSPGTSGRWETQYF.

The CDR3: CSASAGSWYNEQFF. CDR3 in DNA: TGCAGTGCTAGCGCCGGGAGTTGGTACAATGAGCAGTTCTTC. The genes are TRBV20-1 and TRBJ2-1, with a possible D match to TRBD2 (6 bases). The CDR3 extends over 14 amino acids. Germline V lookup: CDR1 DFQATT, CDR2 SNEGSKA (reference sequence). The V gene lost 3 bases and the J gene lost 4 bases, with 13 bases spanning the gap.

The gene calls are TRBV28 and TRBJ2-1; D is uncertain. Germline CDR1 reads MDHEN; CDR2 reads SYDVKM. V was clipped by 6 bases and J by 9 bases, with 12 bases between them. CDR3 length: 12 amino acids. CDR3 sequence: CASRLAPGEQFF. CDR3 DNA sequence: TGTGCCAGCAGGTTGGCCCCCGGTGAGCAGTTCTTC.

This clonotype appeared a few times. This chain uses TRBV29-1 with TRBJ2-7, with TRBD1 as a possible D gene (5 bases). Trimming left V 1 base short and J 2 bases short, with 9 bases between. The CDR3 consists of 13 residues. Looked up from germline, CDR1 is SQVTM and CDR2 is ANQGSEA. The CDR3 sequence is CSVEVDSPYEQYF. CDR3 in DNA: TGCAGCGTTGAAGTCGACAGCCCCTACGAGCAGTACTTC.

The J gene is TRBJ2-7, the V gene TRBV27; a weak D match, TRBD1 (6 bases). This CDR3 is 18 amino acids long. Trimming took off 4 bases at V and 1 base at J, with 23 bases between the two ends. Germline V lookup: CDR1 MNHEY, CDR2 SMNVEV (reference sequence). The CDR3 nucleotides read TGTGCCAGCAGTTCTCACTTAAGAGCGACAGGAGAGTCCTACGAGCAGTACTTC. Encoded protein: CASSSHLRATGESYEQYF.